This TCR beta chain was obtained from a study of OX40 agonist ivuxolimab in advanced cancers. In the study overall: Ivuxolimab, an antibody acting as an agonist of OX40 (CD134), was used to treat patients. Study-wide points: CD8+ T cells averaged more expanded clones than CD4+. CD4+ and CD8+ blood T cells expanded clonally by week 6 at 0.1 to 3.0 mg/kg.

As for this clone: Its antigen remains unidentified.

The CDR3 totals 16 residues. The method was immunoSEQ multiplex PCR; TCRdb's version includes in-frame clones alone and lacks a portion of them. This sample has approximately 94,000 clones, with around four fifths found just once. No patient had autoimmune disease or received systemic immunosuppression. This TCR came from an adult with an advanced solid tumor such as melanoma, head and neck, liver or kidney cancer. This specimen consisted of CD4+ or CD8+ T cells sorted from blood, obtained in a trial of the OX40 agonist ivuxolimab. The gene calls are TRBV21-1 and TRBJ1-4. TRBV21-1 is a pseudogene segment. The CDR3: CASSKKHTLSDEKLFF. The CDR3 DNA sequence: TGTGCCAGCAGCAAAAAGCACACTCTTAGTGATGAAAAACTGTTTTTT.